The 29 T cell receptor beta chains given below trace back to one sample, sequenced in a study of beta chain features in type 1 diabetes. Investigators reverse transcribed all isolated RNA, so they sequenced expressed TCRB transcripts. Profiling relied on immunoSEQ multiplex PCR, and the TCRdb table lists in-frame clones only, not all of them. The table shows around 340,000 clones, with around 19% occurring only once. The sequenced sample was naive CD4+ T cells from blood. The origin of the receptors is a woman under 30 in good health.

The V and J genes are TRBV30 and TRBJ2-7; no definite D call. The germline V gene encodes CDR1 GTSNPN and CDR2 SVGIG (reference sequence). V was pared by 3 bases and J by 5 bases, with 17 bases between. The CDR3 is 14 residues long. CDR3 nucleotide sequence: TGTGCCTGGAGAAAGACTGGCCAGATCCACGAGCAGTACTTC. Amino acids: CAWRKTGQIHEQYF.

In this sample, this clone turned up a few times. CDR3 region: CASSDPSGAYNEQFF. CDR3 coding DNA: TGTGCCAGCAGTGACCCTAGCGGGGCCTACAATGAGCAGTTCTTC. The chain has TRBV25-1 and TRBJ2-1; 9 positions match TRBD2. Germline V gene data show CDR1 as MGHDK and CDR2 as SYGVNS. CDR3 length: 15 residues. V dropped 3 bases and J dropped 2; count of bases not matched to a gene: 2.

The rearrangement links TRBV10-3 to TRBJ2-7; TRBD2 matches at 13 bases. Trimming at V came to 6 bases and at J to 5 bases, leaving 4 bases not matched to a gene. CDR1 is ENHRY and CDR2 is SYGVKD in the germline V gene. The CDR3 runs to 14 residues. The CDR3 here is CAIRETSGGNEQYF. The CDR3 DNA is TGTGCCATCAGAGAGACTAGCGGGGGGAACGAGCAGTACTTC.

The CDR3 reads CASSTGTSGGETQYF. DNA for the CDR3: TGCGCCAGCAGCACCGGGACTAGCGGGGGAGAGACCCAGTACTTC. The V and J genes are TRBV4-1 and TRBJ2-5; 14 nucleotides align to TRBD2. The CDR3 runs to 15 residues. Trimming removed 5 bases from V and 4 bases from J; junction bases left unmatched: 3. Germline values: CDR1 MGHRA, CDR2 YSYEKL.

The V gene is TRBV2, the J gene TRBJ1-1, with D maybe TRBD1 (6 bases). This CDR3 has 12 amino acids. Germline CDR1 reads SNHLY; CDR2 reads FYNNEI. With 5 bases removed from V and 3 bases from J, the gap between germline ends came to 7 bases. The CDR3: CASSNRDTEAFF. Here the CDR3 DNA reads TGTGCCAGCAGTAACAGGGACACTGAAGCTTTCTTT.

The V and J genes are TRBV7-2 and TRBJ2-2, with 11 bases matching TRBD2. This CDR3 has 17 amino acids. The germline gives CDR1 SGHTA, CDR2 FQGNSA. J was trimmed by 1 base and V by 3 bases; bases with no gene match: 4. The CDR3 DNA sequence: TGTGCCAGCAGCTTCGTTGGGACTAGCGGGAACACCGGGGAGCTGTTTTTT. It codes for CASSFVGTSGNTGELFF.

Only a few counts were recorded for this clone. J is TRBJ1-2 and V is TRBV7-9; D not resolved. The CDR3 runs 14 residues. Trimming removed 3 bases at V and 2 bases at J, with 10 bases between. Looked up from germline, CDR1 is SEHNR and CDR2 is FQNEAQ (reference sequence). CDR3: CASSFRTGNYGYTF. The CDR3 DNA sequence: TGTGCCAGCAGCTTCCGGACGGGGAACTATGGCTACACCTTC.

In its sample, this clone was seen a few times. This sequence joins TRBV2 and TRBJ1-2; D is perhaps TRBD1 (6 bases). This CDR3 region has 14 residues. V was pared by 4 bases and J by 8 bases, with 17 bases between. CDR1 SNHLY and CDR2 FYNNEI come from the germline V gene. The CDR3 DNA sequence: TGTGCCAGCAGTGGGGCGCGGGGGCTTGGAGGCTACACCTTC. This encodes CASSGARGLGGYTF.

The rearrangement links TRBV9 to TRBJ2-3; TRBD2 agrees at 8 bases. Losses at the gene ends were 0 bases for V and 7 bases for J; bases not matched to a gene: 10. In germline, CDR1 is SGDLS, CDR2 YYNGEE. The CDR3 has 16 amino acids. This CDR3 reads CASSVGIGGAGYTQYF. The CDR3 coding sequence is TGTGCCAGCAGCGTAGGAATCGGGGGGGCCGGATATACGCAGTATTTT. Drawing the rest from reference TRBV9 and TRBJ2-3, the complete variable domain is DSGVTQTPKHLITATGQRVTLRCSPRSGDLSVYWYQQSLDQGLQFLIQYYNGEERAKGNILERFSAQQFPDLHSELNLSSLELGDSALYFCASSVGIGGAGYTQYFGPGTRLTVL.

The rearrangement uses TRBV7-8 and TRBJ1-1; D gene ambiguous. This CDR3 contains 14 residues. Trimming removed 1 base from V and 1 base from J, with 7 bases in between. The germline V gene encodes CDR1 SGHVS and CDR2 FQNEAQ. DNA of the CDR3: TGTGCCAGCAGCTTAGGGGCAGCGAACACTGAAGCTTTCTTT. It encodes CASSLGAANTEAFF.

This clone was seen only a few times. The chain recombines TRBV14 with TRBJ2-2, with D uncertain. With 1 base removed from V and 7 bases from J, the gap between germline ends came to 7 bases. The CDR3 runs to 13 residues. Germline values: CDR1 SGHDN, CDR2 FVKESK. As DNA, the CDR3 is TGTGCCAGCAGCCAAGCCCAGGTCGGGGAGCTGTTTTTT. It encodes CASSQAQVGELFF.

V is TRBV2 and J is TRBJ2-5; no reliable D call. The CDR3 is made up of 13 amino acids. In germline, CDR1 is SNHLY, CDR2 FYNNEI. The V and J ends lost 6 bases and 1 base respectively, with 9 bases between them. This chain's CDR3 is CASRLAGQETQYF. Here the CDR3 DNA reads TGTGCCAGCAGACTGGCAGGCCAAGAGACCCAGTACTTC.

The chain employs TRBV9 and TRBJ1-4; the D gene is possibly TRBD1 (6 bases). CDR3 size: 15 residues. CDR1 is SGDLS and CDR2 is YYNGEE in the germline V gene. V lost 4 bases and J 5 bases, leaving 15 bases between the germline ends. The CDR3 coding sequence is TGTGCCAGCAGCTCACAGGGAGCTAGCAATGAAAAACTGTTTTTT. It translates to CASSSQGASNEKLFF.

This clone was observed a handful of times. The genes are TRBV5-6 and TRBJ1-3; TRBD1 is a possible D gene (6 bases). CDR1 is SGHDT and CDR2 is YYEEEE in the germline V gene. V was pared by 4 bases and J by 7 bases, with 24 bases between. CDR3 length: 17 amino acids. The CDR3 spells CASSRGTYGRGRNTIYF. Written as DNA, the CDR3 is TGTGCCAGCAGCCGCGGGACATATGGACGCGGGAGGAACACCATATATTTT.

This clone has a handful of counts. The rearrangement joins TRBV7-2 to TRBJ2-3, with 8 bases that match TRBD2. Germline V gene sequence: CDR1 SGHTA, CDR2 FQGNSA. CDR3 length: 15 amino acids. Losses at the gene ends were 2 bases for V and 6 bases for J; bases not matched to a gene: 7. For the CDR3, the DNA is TGTGCCAGCAGCTTACTAAGCGGGGGAGGGGATACGCAGTATTTT. This encodes CASSLLSGGGDTQYF.

This clone has only a few counts. V and J are TRBV7-3 and TRBJ2-4, with 10 nucleotides matching TRBD1. The CDR3 loop spans 15 amino acids. V shed 3 bases and J 8 bases; nucleotides not matched to a gene: 7. In germline, CDR1 is SGHTA, CDR2 FQGTGA. The CDR3 region is CASSLKTGGRYIQYF. The CDR3 DNA is TGTGCCAGCAGCTTGAAGACAGGGGGCAGATACATTCAGTACTTC.

J is TRBJ1-6 and V is TRBV5-6; TRBD1 matches 11 bases. CDR1 is SGHDT and CDR2 is YYEEEE in the germline V gene. V shed 4 bases and J 9 bases; nucleotides not matched to a gene: 9. There are 16 residues in the CDR3. The DNA for the CDR3 is TGTGCCAGCAGCCCTAACCGGGACAGGGGGTTTTCACCCCTCCACTTT. Its translation is CASSPNRDRGFSPLHF.

This chain uses TRBV29-1 with TRBJ2-3; 14 nucleotides match TRBD2. V dropped 7 bases and J dropped 6; count of bases not matched to a gene: 12. CDR1 is SQVTM, CDR2 ANQGSEA, per germline. This CDR3 has 16 residues. CDR3: CSGSPPTSGRADTQYF. CDR3 in DNA: TGCAGCGGGAGCCCCCCGACTAGCGGGAGGGCTGATACGCAGTATTTT.

This clone was recorded a few times. Other nucleotide sequences in the sample specify the same CDR3. V gene TRBV9 combines with J gene TRBJ1-5, with D hard to call. The CDR3 sequence is 13 residues long. In germline, CDR1 is SGDLS, CDR2 YYNGEE. The V and J ends lost 3 bases and 4 bases respectively, with 8 bases between them. CDR3 DNA sequence: TGTGCCAGCAGCGGGACGGGGAATCAGCCCCAGCATTTT. It yields the protein CASSGTGNQPQHF. Variable domain in full (rest from reference TRBV9 and TRBJ1-5): DSGVTQTPKHLITATGQRVTLRCSPRSGDLSVYWYQQSLDQGLQFLIQYYNGEERAKGNILERFSAQQFPDLHSELNLSSLELGDSALYFCASSGTGNQPQHFGDGTRLSIL.

This clone was found a few times. The V and J genes are TRBV7-3 and TRBJ1-2; D remains ambiguous. The V gene lost 3 bases and the J gene lost 0 bases, with 5 bases spanning the gap. The CDR3 runs to 13 residues. CDR1 SGHTA and CDR2 FQGTGA come from the germline V gene. The CDR3 DNA reads as TGTGCCAGCAGCTTGGGAGCTAACTATGGCTACACCTTC. Amino acids: CASSLGANYGYTF.

The J gene is TRBJ1-4, the V gene TRBV30, with unresolved D. The germline gives CDR1 GTSNPN, CDR2 SVGIG (reference sequence). There are 13 residues in the CDR3. Between the trimmed V and J ends, which lost 1 base and 8 bases, there was a span of 11 bases. The CDR3 loop is CAWSEGNGEKLFF. CDR3 DNA: TGTGCCTGGAGTGAAGGAAACGGGGAAAAACTGTTTTTT.

This sequence joins TRBV5-1 and TRBJ2-5, with 14 bases identical to TRBD2. The germline CDR1 and CDR2 sequences are SGHRS and YFSETQ. The V and J ends lost 3 bases and 5 bases, in that order; junction bases with no gene match: 6. The length of the CDR3 is 16 residues. DNA of the CDR3: TGCGCCAGCAGCTGGGGGACTAGCGGGAGTGGGGAGACCCAGTACTTC. Amino acid sequence: CASSWGTSGSGETQYF.

This clone was counted between two and nine times. This rearrangement joins TRBV11-2 to TRBJ2-4; 7 bases map to TRBD2. Germline values: CDR1 SGHAT, CDR2 FQNNGV. The length of the CDR3 is 15 residues. Germline trimming cut 5 bases from V and 5 bases from J; bases unmatched to any gene: 9. The CDR3 loop is CASSGGGSSQNIQYF. Here the CDR3 DNA reads TGTGCCAGCAGCGGGGGGGGGTCCAGCCAAAACATTCAGTACTTC.

The chain recombines TRBV9 with TRBJ1-5; D remains ambiguous. The CDR3 runs to 13 residues. Per the germline V gene, CDR1 is SGDLS and CDR2 is YYNGEE. V gave up 2 bases and J gave up 5 bases, with 8 bases separating them. This CDR3 reads CASSVRSDQPQHF. CDR3 nucleotide sequence: TGTGCCAGCAGCGTGAGGAGCGATCAGCCCCAGCATTTT.

The table lists this clone with a few counts. The same CDR3 is also encoded by other DNA sequences in this sample. The genes are TRBV18 and TRBJ2-7, with a tentative D call TRBD2 (5 bases). The ends were cut back, 3 bases at V and 4 bases at J, with 10 bases in the middle. Germline V gives CDR1 KGHSH, CDR2 LQKENI. CDR3 length: 13 amino acids. The CDR3 DNA follows: TGTGCCAGCTCACCCGGACTTGAGTACGAGCAGTACTTC. Translated, it gives CASSPGLEYEQYF.

The chain is built from TRBV30 and TRBJ2-2; D ambiguous. Trimming took off 0 bases at V and 7 bases at J, with 9 bases between the two ends. Germline CDR1 and CDR2: GTSNPN and SVGIG (reference sequence). The CDR3 extends over 13 amino acids. The CDR3 here is CAWSVLRSGELFF. The CDR3 DNA is TGTGCCTGGAGTGTACTGAGGAGCGGGGAGCTGTTTTTT.

This clone turned up a few times. The chain uses TRBV2 and TRBJ2-4; maybe TRBD1 (6 bases). The germline V gene encodes CDR1 SNHLY and CDR2 FYNNEI. This CDR3 is 16 amino acids long. The V gene lost 5 bases and the J gene lost 2 bases, with 16 bases spanning the gap. The CDR3, as DNA: TGTGCCAGCAGTAAACAGGGTAAAGAGACCAAAAACATTCAGTACTTC. This encodes CASSKQGKETKNIQYF. Filled out from reference TRBV2 and TRBJ2-4, the complete variable domain reads EPEVTQTPSHQVTQMGQEVILRCVPISNHLYFYWYRQILGQKVEFLVSFYNNEISEKSEIFDDQFSVERPDGSNFTLKIRSTKLEDSAMYFCASSKQGKETKNIQYFGAGTRLSVL.

CDR3 region: CASSPTGLAGGPRYNEQFF. The CDR3 DNA is TGTGCCAGCAGCCCCACGGGACTAGCGGGGGGTCCCAGATACAATGAGCAGTTCTTC. The rearrangement uses TRBV5-4 and TRBJ2-1, with 15 nucleotides matching TRBD2. Losses at the gene ends were 4 bases for V and 4 bases for J; bases not matched to a gene: 12. Per the germline V gene, CDR1 is SGHNT and CDR2 is YYREEE (reference sequence). The CDR3 runs 19 residues.

The table lists this clone with a few counts. The rearrangement joins TRBV5-1 to TRBJ1-2; D may be TRBD1 (6 bases). Trimming removed 1 base from V and 7 bases from J, with 11 bases in between. Germline-derived CDR1 and CDR2 are SGHRS and YFSETQ. This CDR3 is built from 13 residues. The CDR3 DNA sequence: TGCGCCAGCAGCTTGCCCGACAGGACTGGCTACACCTTC. Protein: CASSLPDRTGYTF.